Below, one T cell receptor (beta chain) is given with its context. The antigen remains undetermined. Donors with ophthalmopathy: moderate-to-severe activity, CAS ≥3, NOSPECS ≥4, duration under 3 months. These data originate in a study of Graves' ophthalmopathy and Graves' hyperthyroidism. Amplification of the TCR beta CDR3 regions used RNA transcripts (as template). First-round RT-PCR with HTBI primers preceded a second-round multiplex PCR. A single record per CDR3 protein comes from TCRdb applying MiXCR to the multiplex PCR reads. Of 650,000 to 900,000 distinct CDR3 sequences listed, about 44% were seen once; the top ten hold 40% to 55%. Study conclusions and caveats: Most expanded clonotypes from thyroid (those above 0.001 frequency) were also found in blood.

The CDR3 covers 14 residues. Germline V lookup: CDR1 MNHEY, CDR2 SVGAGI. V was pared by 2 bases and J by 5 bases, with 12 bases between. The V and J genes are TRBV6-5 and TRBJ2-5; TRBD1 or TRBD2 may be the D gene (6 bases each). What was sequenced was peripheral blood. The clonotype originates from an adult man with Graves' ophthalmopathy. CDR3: CASSYGGRTETQYF. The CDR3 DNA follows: TGTGCCAGCAGTTACGGGGGGCGCACGGAGACCCAGTACTTC.